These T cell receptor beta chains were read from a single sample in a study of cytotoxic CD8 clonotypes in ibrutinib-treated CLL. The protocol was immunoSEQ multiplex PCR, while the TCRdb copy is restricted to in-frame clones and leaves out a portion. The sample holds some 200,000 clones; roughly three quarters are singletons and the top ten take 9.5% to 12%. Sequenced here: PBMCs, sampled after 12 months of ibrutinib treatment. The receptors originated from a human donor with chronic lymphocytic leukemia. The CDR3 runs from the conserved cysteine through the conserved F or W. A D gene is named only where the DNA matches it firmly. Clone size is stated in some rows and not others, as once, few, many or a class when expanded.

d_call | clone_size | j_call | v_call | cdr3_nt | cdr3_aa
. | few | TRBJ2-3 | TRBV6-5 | TGTGCCAGCAGCCTCCAGCTTGGCACAGATACGCAGTATTTT | CASSLQLGTDTQYF
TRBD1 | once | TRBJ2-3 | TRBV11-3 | TGTGCCAGCAGCACTCCGTCCGACAGGGTGTCTGAAGATACGCAGTATTTT | CASSTPSDRVSEDTQYF
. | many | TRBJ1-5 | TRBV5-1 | TGCGCCAGCAGCTTGGTAGGGGCCCGATCGCCCCAGCATTTT | CASSLVGARSPQHF
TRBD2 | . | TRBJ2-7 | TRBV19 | TGTGCCAGTAGTTGGGAGGCTAGCGGGAGCGGTGAGCAGTACTTC | CASSWEASGSGEQYF
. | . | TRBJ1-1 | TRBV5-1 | TGCGCCAGCAGCTTGTCATCGGGGAACACTGAAGCTTTCTTT | CASSLSSGNTEAFF
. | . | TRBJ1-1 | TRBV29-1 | TGCAGCGCCACCATAGGGACGAGAACCGGGTGGTCATTGAACACTGAAGCTTTCTTT | CSATIGTRTGWSLNTEAFF
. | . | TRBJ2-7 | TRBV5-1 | TGCGCCAGCAGTCAGGGAATCTCCTACGAGCAGTACTTC | CASSQGISYEQYF
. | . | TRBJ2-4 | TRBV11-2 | TGTGCCAGCAGCCCGCCCCACGGAAGAAACATTCAGTACTTC | CASSPPHGRNIQYF
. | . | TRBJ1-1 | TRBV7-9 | TGTGCCAGCAGCTTCGAAACTGAAGCTTTCTTT | CASSFETEAFF
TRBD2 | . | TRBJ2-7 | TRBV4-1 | TGCGCCAGCAGTTACAGCCGGGGGGAGGTATACGAGCAGTACTTC | CASSYSRGEVYEQYF
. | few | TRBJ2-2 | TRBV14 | TGTGCCAGCAGCCATAGGGACACCGGGGAGCTGTTTTTT | CASSHRDTGELFF
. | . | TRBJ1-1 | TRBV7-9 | TGTGCCAGCAGCTTAGGTCGATCAGTCGCCGGGACTGAAGCTTTCTTT | CASSLGRSVAGTEAFF
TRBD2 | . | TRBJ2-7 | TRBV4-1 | TGCGCCAGCAGCCAAGTCGATACGCGGCTAGCGGGAGGGAGGGAGCAGTACTTC | CASSQVDTRLAGGREQYF
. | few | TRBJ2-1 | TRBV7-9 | TGTGCCAGCAGCATCCAAAGGGGGACGAGTGAGCAGTTCTTC | CASSIQRGTSEQFF
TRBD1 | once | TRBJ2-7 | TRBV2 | TGTGCCAGCAGTTGGACAGGGGCGGACTACGAGCAGTACTTC | CASSWTGADYEQYF
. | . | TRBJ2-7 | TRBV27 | TGTGCCAGCAGTCCCCTCCTCCCTTCAGGCGGCGAGCAGTACTTC | CASSPLLPSGGEQYF
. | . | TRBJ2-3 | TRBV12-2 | TGTGCAAGTCCCGAGTCTCAAGCCGGGCGGTTCACAGATACGCAGTATTTT | CASPESQAGRFTDTQYF
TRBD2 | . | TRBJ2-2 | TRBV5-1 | TGCGCCAGCAGCTATAGCGGGAGTGGCACCGGGGAGCTGTTTTTT | CASSYSGSGTGELFF
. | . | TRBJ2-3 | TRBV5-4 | TGTGCCAGCAGCGTAACTAGCACAGATACGCAGTATTTT | CASSVTSTDTQYF
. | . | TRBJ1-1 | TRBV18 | TGTGCCAGCTCACCCCAGGGAACTGAAGCTTTCTTT | CASSPQGTEAFF
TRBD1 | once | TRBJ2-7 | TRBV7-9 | TGTGCCAGCAGCCCGACAGGGCCCGAGCAGTACTTC | CASSPTGPEQYF
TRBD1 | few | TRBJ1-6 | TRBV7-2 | TGTGCCAGCGCCGGACAGGGGCGCTCACCCCTCCACTTT | CASAGQGRSPLHF
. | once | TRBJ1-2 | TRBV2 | TGTGCCAGCAGCCTTGCAGGGAACTATGGCTACACCTTC | CASSLAGNYGYTF
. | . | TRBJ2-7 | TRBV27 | TGTGCCAGCAAGCTGACCCCCCGGTACTCCTACGAGCAGTACTTC | CASKLTPRYSYEQYF
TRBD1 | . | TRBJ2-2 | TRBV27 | TGTGCCAGCAGTTGCCGGGACAGGGGGCTCTTAGTCGTTGCCGGGGAGCTGTTTTTT | CASSCRDRGLLVVAGELFF
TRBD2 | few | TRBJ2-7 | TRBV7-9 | TGTGCCAGCAGCTCCCCTATAGGGAGCGGGGGCCTTCACTACGAGCAGTACTTC | CASSSPIGSGGLHYEQYF
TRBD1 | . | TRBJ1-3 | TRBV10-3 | TGTGCCATCAGTGGTTCCGGACAGGTGATTGGAAACACCATATATTTT | CAISGSGQVIGNTIYF
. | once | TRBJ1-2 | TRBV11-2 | TGTGCCAGCAGCCTCAATGGAGACTATGGCTACACCTTC | CASSLNGDYGYTF
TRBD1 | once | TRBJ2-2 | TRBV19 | TGTGCCAGTAGTCCCCGGACAGGGGCGGCTACGAACACCGGGGAGCTGTTTTTT | CASSPRTGAATNTGELFF
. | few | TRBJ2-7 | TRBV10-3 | TGTGCCATCAGGGGGAACTACGAGCAGTACTTC | CAIRGNYEQYF
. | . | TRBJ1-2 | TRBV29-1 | TGCAGCGTTGGGGGGACAACTAACTATGGCTACACCTTC | CSVGGTTNYGYTF
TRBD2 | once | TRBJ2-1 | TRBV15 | TGTGCCACCACCCCCTCGAGGGGGACTAGCGGGAGGGGAGAGCAGTTCTTC | CATTPSRGTSGRGEQFF
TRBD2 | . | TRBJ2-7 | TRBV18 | TGTGCCAGCTCACCAAAGGATTTAGCGGGAGGCCACGAGCAGTACTTC | CASSPKDLAGGHEQYF
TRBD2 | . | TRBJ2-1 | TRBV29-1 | TGCAGCGTTGCCGGCGATATAGCGGGAGCGGCTGAGCAGTTCTTC | CSVAGDIAGAAEQFF
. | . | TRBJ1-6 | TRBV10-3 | TGTGCCATCAGACCCGGGTCGTATAATTCACCCCTCCACTTT | CAIRPGSYNSPLHF
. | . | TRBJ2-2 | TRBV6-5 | TGTGCCAGCAGTTACTCGGACAACACCGGGGAGCTGTTTTTT | CASSYSDNTGELFF
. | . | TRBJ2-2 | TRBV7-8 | TGTGCCAGCAGCTTTCGGTCTACCGGGGAGCTGTTTTTT | CASSFRSTGELFF
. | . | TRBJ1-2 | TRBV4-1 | TGCGCCAGCACCGCGAATCCCTCCCTGGTCTCCTACACCTTC | CASTANPSLVSYTF
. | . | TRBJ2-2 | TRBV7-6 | TGTGCCAGCAGCTTAGATTTCAGAGGATCCGGGGAGCTGTTTTTT | CASSLDFRGSGELFF
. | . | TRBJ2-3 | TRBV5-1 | TGCGCCAGCAGCCTTAGCGGCCTCACAGATACGCAGTATTTT | CASSLSGLTDTQYF
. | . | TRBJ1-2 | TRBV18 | TGTGCCAGCTCACCAACCGCGGGACCCTACTATGGCTACACCTTC | CASSPTAGPYYGYTF
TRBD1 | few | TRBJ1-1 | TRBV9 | TGTGCCAGCAGCCCCACAGGGGTGGAGACTGAAGCTTTCTTT | CASSPTGVETEAFF
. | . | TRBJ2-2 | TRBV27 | TGTGCCAGCAGTTTCGTCGGGCTAGCTGACACCGGGGAGCTGTTTTTT | CASSFVGLADTGELFF
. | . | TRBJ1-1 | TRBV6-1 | TGTGCCACCGGGCCAGCCTACACTGAAGCTTTCTTT | CATGPAYTEAFF
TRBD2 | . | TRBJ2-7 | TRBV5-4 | TGTGCCAGCAGCCCCACGATAGCGGGAGGTAACGGCGAGCAGTACTTC | CASSPTIAGGNGEQYF
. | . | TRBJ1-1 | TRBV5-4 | TGTGCCAGCAGCGGATCTTCGGGGAACACTGAAGCTTTCTTT | CASSGSSGNTEAFF
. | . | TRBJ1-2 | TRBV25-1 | TGTGCCAGCAGTGAAGTCTGGGGGGATAGGGGCTACACCTTC | CASSEVWGDRGYTF
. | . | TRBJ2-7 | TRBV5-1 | TGCGCCAGCAGCTTGGCGACACCAGCCTACGAGCAGTACTTC | CASSLATPAYEQYF
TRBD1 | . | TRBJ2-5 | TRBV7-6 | TGTGCCAGCAGCTTTCCGGGACAGTGGTTAGGCGAGACCCAGTACTTC | CASSFPGQWLGETQYF
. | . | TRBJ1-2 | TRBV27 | TGTGCCAGCAGTTCCGACAGGTCTAACTATGGCTACACCTTC | CASSSDRSNYGYTF
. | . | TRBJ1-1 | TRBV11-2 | TGTGCCGGTGGCGGGCGACAGAACACTGAAGCTTTCTTT | CAGGGRQNTEAFF
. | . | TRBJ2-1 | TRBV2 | TGTGCCAGCAGAGCTAGGTGGAGCAATGAGCAGTTCTTC | CASRARWSNEQFF
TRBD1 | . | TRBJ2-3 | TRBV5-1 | TGCGCCAGCAGCTTGGGGACAGGGGGACATACGCAGTATTTT | CASSLGTGGHTQYF
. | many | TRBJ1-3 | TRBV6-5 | TGTGCCAGCAGTTACTCGAAAGGATCTGGAAACACCATATATTTT | CASSYSKGSGNTIYF